This is a list of T cell receptor beta chains from one sample in a study of T cells in Graves' hyperthyroidism and ophthalmopathy. TCRdb itself ran the multiplex PCR reads through MiXCR, one entry per CDR3 protein. This table holds approximately 600,000 distinct CDR3 sequences, around 21% found once. Sequencing used blood. These TCRs come from a man younger than 45 with Graves' ophthalmopathy. Each CDR3 is given with its conserved first and last residue. Fields, in order: J gene, clone size, D gene, CDR3 length, V gene, CDR3 DNA, CDR3 protein. A D gene is named only where the DNA matches it firmly. Rows give clone size only sometimes, using once, few, many, or a class for an expanded clone.

TRBJ1-2 NA NA 15 TRBV27 TGTGCCAGCAGTTCGATACTGGGGTTAAACTATGGCTACACCTTC CASSSILGLNYGYTF
TRBJ2-1 many NA 12 TRBV30 TGTGCCACGGGGCCTGTTAGGATTGAGCAGTTCTTC CATGPVRIEQFF
TRBJ2-7 many TRBD1 16 TRBV11-2 TGTGCCAGCAGCATACAAAGAGGCGACAGGGGCTACGAGCAGTACTTC CASSIQRGDRGYEQYF
TRBJ1-1 few NA 11 TRBV28 TGTGCCAGCACCATGGGGGCTGAAGCTTTCTTT CASTMGAEAFF
TRBJ2-2 few NA 13 TRBV10-2 TGCGCCACCTGGGACTCCTTGACCGGGGAGCTGTTTTTT CATWDSLTGELFF
TRBJ2-1 few NA 10 TRBV5-8 TGTGCCAGCAGCTCCTTGGAGCAGTTCTTC CASSSLEQFF
TRBJ2-5 few NA 11 TRBV14 TGTGCCAGCAGCCATCTGGAGACCCAGTACTTC CASSHLETQYF
TRBJ2-1 NA NA 15 TRBV5-1 TGCGCCAGAGGGAGTGGGGACTTGACATACAATGAGCAGTTCTTC CARGSGDLTYNEQFF
TRBJ1-2 NA TRBD1 16 TRBV29-1 TGCAGCGTTGAAGATCTTCTTAAGGGGGCAATCTGCGGCTACACCTTC CSVEDLLKGAICGYTF
TRBJ1-3 many NA 16 TRBV7-2 TGTGCCAGCAGCTTTGAAGGGACTATCTCTGGAAACACCATATATTTT CASSFEGTISGNTIYF
TRBJ1-1 many TRBD1 15 TRBV5-1 TGCGCCAGCAGCGGCCGGGACAGGGGGCGTACTGAAGCTTTCTTT CASSGRDRGRTEAFF
TRBJ2-3 many NA 13 TRBV7-2 TGTGCCATCCCAGGGGATCGCACAGATACGCAGTATTTT CAIPGDRTDTQYF
TRBJ2-7 NA NA 14 TRBV13 TGTGCCAGCAGCTTAGCTCGGTTGGGATACGAGCAGTACTTC CASSLARLGYEQYF
TRBJ2-7 NA NA 14 TRBV20-1 TGCAGTGCTAGAGATCAACTAGACCCCTACGAGCAGTACTTC CSARDQLDPYEQYF
TRBJ2-1 few NA 13 TRBV6-1 TGTGCCAGCAGACAGGGCGACTACAATGAGCAGTTCTTC CASRQGDYNEQFF
TRBJ2-7 few TRBD1 14 TRBV6-1 TGTGCCAGCAGTTCCGGGACAGGGTTCCACGAGCAGTACTTC CASSSGTGFHEQYF
TRBJ1-5 once NA 14 TRBV19 TGTGCCAGTAGTATAGGAGGGGACAATCAGCCCCAGCATTTT CASSIGGDNQPQHF
TRBJ1-4 NA NA 12 TRBV7-9 TGTGCCAGCAGCTCGTTAATCGAAAAACTGTTTTTT CASSSLIEKLFF
TRBJ2-7 NA NA 11 TRBV5-1 TGCGCCAGCAGCTCCTTTGACGAGCAGTACTTC CASSSFDEQYF
TRBJ2-1 few TRBD1 14 TRBV19 TGTGCCAGTAGTCCAGACAGGGCTTACAATGAGCAGTTCTTC CASSPDRAYNEQFF
TRBJ2-7 NA TRBD2 16 TRBV19 TGTGCCAGTAGTCCGGGACTAGCGGGGATCCCCTACGAGCAGTACTTC CASSPGLAGIPYEQYF
TRBJ2-5 NA TRBD2 14 TRBV12-3/TRBV12-4 TGTGCCAGCAGGCGCTCTAGCGGGAGCGAGACCCAGTACTTC CASRRSSGSETQYF
TRBJ2-7 many NA 15 TRBV28 TGTGCCACCGTGACCGGGACGGAGACTTCCTACGAGCAGTACTTC CATVTGTETSYEQYF
TRBJ1-1 once NA 15 TRBV9 TGTGCCAGCAGCGGAAACAGGGACCTGAACACTGAAGCTTTCTTT CASSGNRDLNTEAFF
TRBJ1-1 few NA 15 TRBV6-5 TGTGCCAGCAGTTACGCTTTGAGGGCGAACACTGAAGCTTTCTTT CASSYALRANTEAFF
TRBJ2-5 NA TRBD1 15 TRBV5-1 TGCGCCAGCAGCAACACAGGGGACGTTCAAGAGACCCAGTACTTC CASSNTGDVQETQYF
TRBJ1-2 few NA 13 TRBV9 TGTGCCAGCAGCGTAGGAAAGGACTATGGCTACACCTTC CASSVGKDYGYTF
TRBJ2-1 NA NA 16 TRBV12-3/TRBV12-4 TGTGCCAGCAGTTTTCACACATACCGAGGATACAATGAGCAGTTCTTC CASSFHTYRGYNEQFF
TRBJ1-1 few TRBD1 15 TRBV4-1 TGCGCCAGCAGCCAAGTTGCAGGGGGGAACACTGAAGCTTTCTTT CASSQVAGGNTEAFF
TRBJ2-7 NA NA 14 TRBV7-2 TGTGCCAGCAGCCCTTTGACACGCTCACACGAGCAGTACTTC CASSPLTRSHEQYF
TRBJ2-3 few TRBD2 16 TRBV4-1 TGCGCCAGCAGCCAAATGGGGGGGATCACGGGAGATACGCAGTATTTT CASSQMGGITGDTQYF
TRBJ2-1 few NA 18 TRBV3-1 TGTGCCAGCAGCCAAGCCAGGGGGACTGAGGTCTCCTACAATGAGCAGTTCTTC CASSQARGTEVSYNEQFF
TRBJ2-1 NA TRBD2 14 TRBV28 TGTGCCAGCAGTTTGGAGGGAGGGCCCCGGGAGCAGTTCTTC CASSLEGGPREQFF
TRBJ1-1 NA TRBD1 15 TRBV5-1 TGCGCCAGCAGCTGGGACACGAACAGGGGCCCCGAAGCTTTCTTT CASSWDTNRGPEAFF
TRBJ2-2 many TRBD1 14 TRBV2 TGTGCCAGCAGTGAAGGGCAGGGGGACGGGGAGCTGTTTTTT CASSEGQGDGELFF
TRBJ1-4 NA NA 15 TRBV6-5 TGTGCCAGCAGTTACTCCGGGGAGGCCTTTGAAAAACTGTTTTTT CASSYSGEAFEKLFF
TRBJ2-3 few NA 16 TRBV28 TGTGCCAGCAGTTTTTCCTTTGGCGGTAGCACAGATACGCAGTATTTT CASSFSFGGSTDTQYF
TRBJ1-5 NA NA 14 TRBV19 TGTGCCAGTGCCACAGGGAGGCGGCATCAGCCCCAGCATTTT CASATGRRHQPQHF
TRBJ1-2 few TRBD1 14 TRBV4-1 TGCGCCAGCAGCGCAACAGGGGCGAGCTATGGCTACACCTTC CASSATGASYGYTF
TRBJ2-7 NA NA 15 TRBV6-1 TGTGACAGCAGTGACCTGGAGGGCGGAAGCTACGAGCAGTACTTC CDSSDLEGGSYEQYF
TRBJ1-6 NA TRBD1 17 TRBV7-2 TGTGCCAGCAGCCCTGGCTGGACTGGGGACAGGGATTCACCCCTCCACTTT CASSPGWTGDRDSPLHF
TRBJ1-2 many NA 14 TRBV30 TGTGCCTGGATCACAGGGCCGATCTACTATGGCTACACCTTC CAWITGPIYYGYTF
TRBJ2-3 NA NA 19 TRBV5-1 TGCGCCAGCAGCTTGCCCCCCCCCCGGACAGCTAGAGGGATAGATACGCAGTATTTT CASSLPPPRTARGIDTQYF
TRBJ2-5 NA NA 14 TRBV7-2 TGTGCCAGCACCTCCATGATTCGGAAGGAGACCCAGTACTTC CASTSMIRKETQYF
TRBJ1-5 many TRBD1 14 TRBV30 TGTGCCTGGAGTTCACAGGGGCGGAATCAGCCCCAGCATTTT CAWSSQGRNQPQHF
TRBJ1-5 NA NA 15 TRBV20-1 TGCAGTGCTAGAGATGCCGGGACCCTCAATCAGCCCCAGCATTTT CSARDAGTLNQPQHF
TRBJ1-3 few NA 15 TRBV30 TGTGCCTGGAGTCACGGACAGTTCTCTGGAAACACCATATATTTT CAWSHGQFSGNTIYF
TRBJ1-5 few TRBD1 16 TRBV7-2 TGTGCCAGCAGCTTAGGAGGGGACAGGGCTTTCCAGCCCCAGCATTTT CASSLGGDRAFQPQHF
TRBJ2-1 NA TRBD2 19 TRBV6-1 TGTGCCAGCAGTACACCTATAGGGCTAGCGGGAGGGCCTTACAATGAGCAGTTCTTC CASSTPIGLAGGPYNEQFF
TRBJ2-3 many TRBD1 14 TRBV28 TGTGCCAGCAGTGCCGGACAGGGCACAGATACGCAGTATTTT CASSAGQGTDTQYF
TRBJ2-5 NA NA 11 TRBV5-8 TGTGCCAGCAGCACCCCGGGGACCCAGTACTTC CASSTPGTQYF
TRBJ2-5 NA TRBD2 14 TRBV9 TGTGCCAGCAGCGTAGGGGCTAGCGGGGAGACCCAGTACTTC CASSVGASGETQYF
TRBJ2-7 few NA 17 TRBV12-5 TGTGCTAGTGGTTTGGTAAGGCGGAAGCGGGCCTCCTACGAGCAGTACTTC CASGLVRRKRASYEQYF